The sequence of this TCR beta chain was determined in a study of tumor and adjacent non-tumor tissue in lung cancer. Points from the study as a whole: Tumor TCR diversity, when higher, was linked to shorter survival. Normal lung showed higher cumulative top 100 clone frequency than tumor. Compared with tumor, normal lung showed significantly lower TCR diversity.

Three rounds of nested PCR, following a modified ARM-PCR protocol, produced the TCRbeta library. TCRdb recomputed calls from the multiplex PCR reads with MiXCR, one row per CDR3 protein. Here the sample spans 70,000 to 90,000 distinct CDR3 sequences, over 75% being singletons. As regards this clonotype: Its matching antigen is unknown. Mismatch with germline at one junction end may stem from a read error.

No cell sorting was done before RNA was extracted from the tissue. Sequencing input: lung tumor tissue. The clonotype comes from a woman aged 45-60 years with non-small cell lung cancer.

Here the CDR3 reads CNARAGLLSYKQYF. CDR3 in DNA: TGCAATGCTAGAGCGGGACTCCTCTCCTACAAGCAGTACTTC. V is TRBV20-1 and J is TRBJ2-7; 7 nucleotides agree with TRBD2. Germline V gene lookup returns CDR1 DFQATT and CDR2 SNEGSKA (reference sequence). The length of the CDR3 is 14 residues.